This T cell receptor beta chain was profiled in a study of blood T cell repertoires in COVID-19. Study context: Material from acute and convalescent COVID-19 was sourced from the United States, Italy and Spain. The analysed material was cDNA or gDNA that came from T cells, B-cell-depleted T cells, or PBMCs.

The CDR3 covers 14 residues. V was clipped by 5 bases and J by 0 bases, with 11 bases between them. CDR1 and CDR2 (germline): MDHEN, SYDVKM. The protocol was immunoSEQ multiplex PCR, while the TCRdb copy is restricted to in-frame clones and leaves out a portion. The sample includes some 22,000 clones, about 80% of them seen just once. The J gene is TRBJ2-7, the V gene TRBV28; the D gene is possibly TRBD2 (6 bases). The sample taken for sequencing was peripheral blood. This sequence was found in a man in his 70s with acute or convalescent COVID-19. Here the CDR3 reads CASSVPGSSYEQYF. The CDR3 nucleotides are TGTGCCAGCAGTGTTCCCGGGAGCTCCTACGAGCAGTACTTC. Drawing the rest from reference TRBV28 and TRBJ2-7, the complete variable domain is DVKVTQSSRYLVKRTGEKVFLECVQDMDHENMFWYRQDPGLGLRLIYFSYDVKMKEKGDIPEGYSVSREKKERFSLILESASTNQTSMYLCASSVPGSSYEQYFGPGTRLTVT.